This TCR beta chain came from a study of blood T cells in healthy people across ages. It was with a sample-barcoded 5' primer and a J-beta primer mix that a second PCR of about 6 to 12 cycles was run. TCRdb reprocessed the 5' RACE reads with MiXCR, giving one entry per CDR3 protein. Of 450,000 to 700,000 distinct CDR3 sequences listed, 25% to 30% are singletons. From germline, CDR1 is SNHLY and CDR2 FYNNEI. The length of the CDR3 is 12 residues. V was pared by 4 bases and J by 2 bases, with 5 bases between. This clonotype was counted a few times. The antigen is unknown. Study-level points and caveats: In older individuals, TCR beta diversity per million T cells was lower, falling roughly linearly with age.

This clonotype originated in a woman between 65 and 79 years old in good health. The J gene is TRBJ2-5, the V gene TRBV2; D gene ambiguous. Material: blood. The CDR3 region is CASSVVQETQYF. The CDR3 coding sequence is TGTGCCAGCAGTGTTGTACAAGAGACCCAGTACTTC. The entire variable domain, with the rest obtained from reference TRBV2 and TRBJ2-5, is as follows: EPEVTQTPSHQVTQMGQEVILRCVPISNHLYFYWYRQILGQKVEFLVSFYNNEISEKSEIFDDQFSVERPDGSNFTLKIRSTKLEDSAMYFCASSVVQETQYFGPGTRLLVL.